The clone carrying this T cell receptor (beta chain) was seen a few times. The entry originates in a study of read filtering for tumor transcriptome and immune sequencing. Molecular barcoded adaptors covering alpha/delta and beta/gamma chains were used on approximately 440 ng RNA. TCRdb re-derived calls from the reads in MiXCR, one entry per CDR3 protein. The table has 130,000 or so distinct CDR3 sequences, less than 15% seen once; the top ten hold around 8.2%. Germline V gives CDR1 SGHKS, CDR2 YYEKEE (reference sequence). J was trimmed by 5 bases and V by 5 bases; bases with no gene match: 10. The CDR3 is 15 residues long.

V usage is TRBV5-5 and J usage is TRBJ1-1, with 9 bases fitting TRBD1. Sequencing was done on a sample of a population of CD138-negative cells sorted from bone marrow. The receptor's source is a donor aged 40 or older with multiple myeloma. The CDR3 sequence is CASRRGGTGLTEAFF. The CDR3 DNA sequence: TGTGCCAGCAGGAGAGGAGGGACAGGGTTGACTGAAGCTTTCTTT.